This is a list of T cell receptor beta chains from one sample in a study of shared clonotypes between healthy human individuals. TCRdb's table, derived via immunoSEQ multiplex PCR, lists solely in-frame clones and lacks some. The table shows about 2.3 million clones, with 90% to 95% occurring only once. Sequenced input: naive CD4+ T cells from PBMCs. Source of these receptors: a man aged 18-30 years in good health. Some clones in this sample may be carry-over from other donors' samples. Both conserved end residues are part of each CDR3. Fields, in order: J gene, D gene, clone size, V gene, CDR3 protein, CDR3 DNA. A D gene is named only where the DNA matches it firmly. The size entry is marked missing in some rows and otherwise reads once, few, many or a size class.

TRBJ2-7	.	.	TRBV5-1	CASSLGPRTYEQYF	TGCGCCAGCAGCTTGGGACCCCGGACCTACGAGCAGTACTTC
TRBJ2-1	TRBD2	.	TRBV9	CASSVTNLAGASEQFF	TGTGCCAGCAGCGTAACAAACCTAGCGGGAGCTAGTGAGCAGTTCTTC
TRBJ2-1	TRBD2	.	TRBV2	CASRSGTDGTSGREGSYNEQFF	TGTGCCAGCCGCAGTGGGACCGACGGGACTAGCGGGAGAGAAGGATCCTACAATGAGCAGTTCTTC
TRBJ1-2	TRBD1	.	TRBV19	CATLPMGQGNYGYTF	TGTGCCACCCTTCCAATGGGACAGGGCAACTATGGCTACACCTTC
TRBJ2-5	TRBD2	.	TRBV29-1	CSVVWAGGVQETQYF	TGCAGCGTTGTCTGGGCGGGAGGCGTCCAAGAGACCCAGTACTTC
TRBJ2-1	.	.	TRBV4-1	CASSRSIAVPNEQFF	TGCGCCAGCAGCAGATCTATAGCGGTTCCCAATGAGCAGTTCTTC
TRBJ2-3	TRBD1	.	TRBV5-1	CASSRDRGQADTQYF	TGCGCCAGCAGCCGGGACAGGGGGCAGGCAGATACGCAGTATTTT
TRBJ1-3	TRBD1	.	TRBV28	CASSLSSLGQGTSVSGNTIYF	TGTGCCAGCAGTTTAAGCAGCCTTGGACAGGGAACCTCGGTCTCTGGAAACACCATATATTTT
TRBJ2-1	.	.	TRBV19	CASSRTGPNEQFF	TGTGCCAGTAGCCGGACTGGTCCGAATGAGCAGTTCTTC
TRBJ2-7	.	.	TRBV7-6	CASSRGTAGLYEQYF	TGTGCCAGCAGCCGTGGGACAGCGGGGCTCTACGAGCAGTACTTC
TRBJ2-6	TRBD1	.	TRBV2	CASSEDRAGANVLTF	TGTGCCAGCAGTGAGGACAGGGCTGGGGCCAACGTCCTGACTTTC
TRBJ2-2	TRBD2	.	TRBV4-2	CASSPSPGLAGGTGELFF	TGTGCCAGCAGCCCGAGCCCCGGACTAGCGGGAGGTACCGGGGAGCTGTTTTTT
TRBJ1-1	TRBD1	.	TRBV4-1	CASSQGQGGRRTEAFF	TGCGCCAGCAGCCAAGGACAGGGGGGCCGTAGGACTGAAGCTTTCTTT
TRBJ2-3	.	.	TRBV28	CASSLSLRVDTQYF	TGTGCCAGCAGTTTATCCTTGAGGGTGGATACGCAGTATTTT
TRBJ1-4	TRBD1	.	TRBV5-1	CASTIRPPGQGTNEKLFF	TGCGCCAGCACCATACGCCCGCCGGGACAGGGAACTAATGAAAAACTGTTTTTT
TRBJ1-1	.	once	TRBV13	CASSFKQWNTEAFF	TGTGCCAGCAGCTTTAAACAGTGGAACACTGAAGCTTTCTTT
TRBJ2-1	TRBD2	.	TRBV4-3	CASSQALAGVNEQFF	TGCGCCAGCAGCCAAGCGCTAGCGGGAGTCAATGAGCAGTTCTTC
TRBJ2-1	TRBD2	.	TRBV2	CASSPGTSAHNEQFF	TGTGCCAGCAGCCCCGGGACTAGCGCGCACAATGAGCAGTTCTTC
TRBJ1-4	.	once	TRBV6-5	CASRGSTNEKLFF	TGTGCCAGCAGGGGATCAACTAATGAAAAACTGTTTTTT
TRBJ2-7	.	once	TRBV28	CASTPRSGLYEQYF	TGTGCCAGCACCCCTCGGTCGGGCCTCTACGAGCAGTACTTC
TRBJ1-1	.	.	TRBV29-1	CSVGFWACTEAFF	TGCAGCGTGGGGTTTTGGGCGTGCACTGAAGCTTTCTTT
TRBJ1-1	.	.	TRBV19	CASRPQGMNTEAFF	TGTGCCAGTAGGCCACAGGGCATGAACACTGAAGCTTTCTTT